This TCR beta chain was found in a study of cytomegalovirus exposure and HLA in healthy donors. Study at large: In an early release, HLA-typed donors contributed approximately 80 million unique TCR sequences.

The CDR3 runs to 14 residues. Germline trimming cut 5 bases from V and 5 bases from J; bases unmatched to any gene: 5. The germline CDR1 and CDR2 sequences are SGHTA and FQGNSA. Primers for the PCR totalled 60 Vbeta and 13 Jbeta. Assay: immunoSEQ multiplex PCR; the TCRdb copy retains only in-frame clones and omits some. The sample carries fewer than 250,000 clones, 74% recorded once. Of note for this clone: The antigen remains unidentified.

Regarding the study as a whole: Cytomegalovirus status was reportedly diagnosed by the classifier with high specificity and sensitivity. Association of a missense DCLRE1C variant with TCR beta V- and J-gene trimming was reported in a later analysis. Several of the most significant clusters appeared, in a later analysis, to be linked to common viral pathogens.

This receptor was obtained from a woman aged 25 to 39 in good health and CMV-seropositive. The rearrangement uses TRBV7-2 and TRBJ2-5, with TRBD2 matching over 10 bases. The sequenced material came from PBMCs. The chain's CDR3 is CASSLGTSVETQYF. The CDR3 DNA is TGTGCCAGCAGCCTAGGGACTAGCGTGGAGACCCAGTACTTC.